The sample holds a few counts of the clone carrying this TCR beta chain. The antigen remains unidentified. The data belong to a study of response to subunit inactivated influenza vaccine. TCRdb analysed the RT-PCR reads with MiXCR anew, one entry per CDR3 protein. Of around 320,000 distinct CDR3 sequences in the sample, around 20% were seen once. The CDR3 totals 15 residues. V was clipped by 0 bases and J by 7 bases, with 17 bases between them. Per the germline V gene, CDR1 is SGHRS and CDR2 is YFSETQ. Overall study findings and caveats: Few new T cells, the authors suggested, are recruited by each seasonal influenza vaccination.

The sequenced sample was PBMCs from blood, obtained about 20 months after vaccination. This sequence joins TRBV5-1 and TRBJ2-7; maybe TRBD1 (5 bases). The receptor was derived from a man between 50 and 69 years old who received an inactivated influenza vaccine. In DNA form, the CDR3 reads TGCGCCAGCAGCTTGGCGGAGCCAGGGTTAACGGAGCAGTACTTC. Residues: CASSLAEPGLTEQYF.